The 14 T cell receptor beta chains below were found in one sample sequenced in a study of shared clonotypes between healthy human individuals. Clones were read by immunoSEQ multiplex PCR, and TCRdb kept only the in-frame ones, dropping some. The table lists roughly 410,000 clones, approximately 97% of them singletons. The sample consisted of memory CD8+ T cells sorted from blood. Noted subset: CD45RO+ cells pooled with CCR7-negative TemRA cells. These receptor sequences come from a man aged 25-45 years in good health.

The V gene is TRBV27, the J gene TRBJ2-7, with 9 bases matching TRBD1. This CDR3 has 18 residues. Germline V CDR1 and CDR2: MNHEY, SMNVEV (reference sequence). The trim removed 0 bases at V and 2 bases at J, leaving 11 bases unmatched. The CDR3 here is CASSLSNRLGQGAYEQYF. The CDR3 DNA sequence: TGTGCCAGCAGTTTATCGAATAGACTGGGACAGGGAGCCTACGAGCAGTACTTC.

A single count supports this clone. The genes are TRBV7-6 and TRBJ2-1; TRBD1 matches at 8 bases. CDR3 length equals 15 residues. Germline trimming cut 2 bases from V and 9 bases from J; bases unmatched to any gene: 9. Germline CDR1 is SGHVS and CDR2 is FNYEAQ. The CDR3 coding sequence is TGTGCCAGCAGCTTATCCCTTACCCAGGGGGCTGAGCAGTTCTTC. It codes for CASSLSLTQGAEQFF.

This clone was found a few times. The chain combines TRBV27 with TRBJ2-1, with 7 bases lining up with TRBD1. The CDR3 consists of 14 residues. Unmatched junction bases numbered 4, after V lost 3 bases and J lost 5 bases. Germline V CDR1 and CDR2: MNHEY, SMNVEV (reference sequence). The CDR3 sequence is CASSFGTADNEQFF. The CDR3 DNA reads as TGTGCCAGCAGTTTCGGGACAGCAGACAATGAGCAGTTCTTC.

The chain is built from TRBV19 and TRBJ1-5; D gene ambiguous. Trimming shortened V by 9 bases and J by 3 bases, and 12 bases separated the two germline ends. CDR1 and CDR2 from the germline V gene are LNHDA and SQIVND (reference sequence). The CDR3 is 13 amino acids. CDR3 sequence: CASRGQYNQPQHF. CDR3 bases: TGTGCCAGCCGAGGGCAGTACAATCAGCCCCAGCATTTT.

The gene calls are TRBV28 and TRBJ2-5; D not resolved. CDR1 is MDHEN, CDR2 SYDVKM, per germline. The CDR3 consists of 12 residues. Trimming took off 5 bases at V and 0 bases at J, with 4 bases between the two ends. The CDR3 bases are TGTGCCAGCAGTCGACACCAAGAGACCCAGTACTTC. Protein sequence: CASSRHQETQYF.

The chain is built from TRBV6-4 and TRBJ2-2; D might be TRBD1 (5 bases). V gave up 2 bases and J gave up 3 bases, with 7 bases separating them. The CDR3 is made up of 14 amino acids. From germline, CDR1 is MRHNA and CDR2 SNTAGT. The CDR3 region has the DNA TGTGCCAGCAGTGACAGGGGTTACACCGGGGAGCTGTTTTTT. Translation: CASSDRGYTGELFF.

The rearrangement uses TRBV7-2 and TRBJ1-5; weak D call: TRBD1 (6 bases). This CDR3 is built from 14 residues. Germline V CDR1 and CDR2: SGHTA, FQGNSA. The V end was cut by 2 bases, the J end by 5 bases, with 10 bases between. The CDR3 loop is CASSLTGLYQPQHF. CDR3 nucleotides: TGTGCCAGCAGCTTAACAGGGCTTTATCAGCCCCAGCATTTT.

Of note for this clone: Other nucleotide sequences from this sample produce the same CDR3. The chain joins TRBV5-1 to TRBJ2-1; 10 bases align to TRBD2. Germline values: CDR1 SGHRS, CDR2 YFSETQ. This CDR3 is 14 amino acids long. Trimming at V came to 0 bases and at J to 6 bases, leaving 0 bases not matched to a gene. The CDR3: CASSLGTSGNEQFF. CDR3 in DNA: TGCGCCAGCAGCTTGGGGACTAGCGGCAATGAGCAGTTCTTC.

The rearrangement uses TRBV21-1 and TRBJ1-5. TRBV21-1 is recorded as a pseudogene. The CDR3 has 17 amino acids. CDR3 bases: TGTGCCAGCAGCAAAGTAGGGGTGGGGGATAGCAATCAGCCCCAGCATTTT. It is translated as CASSKVGVGDSNQPQHF.

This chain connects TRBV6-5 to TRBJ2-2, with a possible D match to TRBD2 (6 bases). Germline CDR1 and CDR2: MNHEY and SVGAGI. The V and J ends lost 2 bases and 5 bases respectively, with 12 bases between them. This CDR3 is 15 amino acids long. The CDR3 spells CASSYNSGDTGELFF. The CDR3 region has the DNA TGTGCCAGCAGTTACAATAGCGGTGATACCGGGGAGCTGTTTTTT.

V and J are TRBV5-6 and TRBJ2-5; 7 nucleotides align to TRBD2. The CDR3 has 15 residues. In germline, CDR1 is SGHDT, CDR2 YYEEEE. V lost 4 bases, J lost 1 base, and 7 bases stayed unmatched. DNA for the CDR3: TGTGCCAGCAGCCCCTCCGGGAGGACCCAAGAGACCCAGTACTTC. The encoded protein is CASSPSGRTQETQYF.

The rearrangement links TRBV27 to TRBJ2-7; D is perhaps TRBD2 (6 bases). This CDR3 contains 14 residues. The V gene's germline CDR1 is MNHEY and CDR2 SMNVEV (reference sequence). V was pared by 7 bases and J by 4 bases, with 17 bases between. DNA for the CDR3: TGTGCCAGCAAGGCTCTAGCGAGGGTTTACGAGCAGTACTTC. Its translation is CASKALARVYEQYF.

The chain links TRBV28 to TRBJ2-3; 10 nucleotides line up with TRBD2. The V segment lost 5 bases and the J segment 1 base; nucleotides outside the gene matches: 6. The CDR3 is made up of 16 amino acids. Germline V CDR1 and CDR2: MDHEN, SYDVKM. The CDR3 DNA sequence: TGTGCCAGCAGTACCGGGACTAGCGAGGGCACAGATACGCAGTATTTT. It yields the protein CASSTGTSEGTDTQYF.

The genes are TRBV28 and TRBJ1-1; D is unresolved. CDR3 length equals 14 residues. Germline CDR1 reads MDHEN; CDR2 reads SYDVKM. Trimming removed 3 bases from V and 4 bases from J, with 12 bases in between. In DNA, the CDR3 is TGTGCCAGCAGTTTTGGGCGAACGGGCACTGAAGCTTTCTTT. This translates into CASSFGRTGTEAFF. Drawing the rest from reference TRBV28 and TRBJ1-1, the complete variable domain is DVKVTQSSRYLVKRTGEKVFLECVQDMDHENMFWYRQDPGLGLRLIYFSYDVKMKEKGDIPEGYSVSREKKERFSLILESASTNQTSMYLCASSFGRTGTEAFFGQGTRLTVV.